This T cell receptor (beta chain) was captured by sequencing in a study of CD4+ T cells in melanoma. Overall study findings and caveats: Diverse differentiation states were reported for melanoma neoantigen-specific CD4+ T cells. A reported correlation linked neoantigen-specific CD4+ T cells to CD8+, macrophage and B cell function.

For this clone: Its matching antigen is unknown.

The protocol was immunoSEQ multiplex PCR, while the TCRdb copy is restricted to in-frame clones and leaves out a portion. There are about 10,000 clones in the sample; around 60% occur only once, and about an eighth lies in the top ten. The CDR3 consists of 13 residues. Germline-derived CDR1 and CDR2 are MNHEY and SMNVEV (reference sequence). V lost 5 bases, J lost 7 bases, and 14 bases lay in between. J is TRBJ1-1 and V is TRBV27; D gene ambiguous. Sample: cells from a culture (not recorded whether cultured in vitro). The source of this sequence is a human donor with melanoma. The CDR3 DNA reads as TGTGCCAGCAGTCGACCGCAGGAACGTGAAGCTTTCTTT. This gives the protein CASSRPQEREAFF.